The sequence of this TCR beta chain was determined in a study of PD-1 blockade in classical Hodgkin lymphoma (dated by TCRdb to between 2020 and 2021). Some background on the complete study: Nivolumab dosing was 3 mg/kg intravenously every 2 weeks, continuing until either disease progression or unacceptable toxicity. To define a peripheral blood immune signature of response to PD-1 blockade in classical Hodgkin lymphoma, the study combined TCR beta sequencing with CyTOF.

The Qiagen DNeasy kit was used to extract genomic DNA from unsorted PBMCs and from the negatively selected CD4+ and CD8+ fractions. TCR beta CDR3 regions were amplified by immunoSEQ multiplex PCR using primers annealing to V and J segments. Amplification bias was minimized using a synthetic immune receptor repertoire, and residual bias was removed computationally after sequencing. The authors' pipeline ran thus. Custom Python scripts were used to quantify repertoire diversity as the Shannon entropy index. Unsorted, CD4+ and CD8+ repertoires were analyzed separately, except in combined analyses where CD4+ and CD8+ sequences were merged in silico. A clone counted as expanded when the clone's frequency after treatment rose at least 2-fold relative to C1D1, and clones undetected at baseline were given a pseudocount of 0.5. Clones with 0 or 1 copy at C1D1 were defined as singleton clones, while clones with 2 or more copies were defined as non-singleton clones. Clones expanded in unsorted samples were labelled as CD4+, CD8+ or unknown by matching protein sequences in sorted samples from the same patient. Wilcoxon tests on paired samples were used to test diversity changes from C1D1 to C4D1. TCRdb's version of the immuneACCESS table is confined to in-frame rearrangements and falls short of the full clone set. An unresolved V gene accounts for under half of the shortfall where checked; the remainder is of unknown origin. D and trimming were read from the DNA, whereas the V and J calls and clone size are those reported in that table. This sample has roughly 100,000 clones in its table, and roughly nine tenths of those were observed once. Of the sample, around 17% falls within the top ten clones.

What the authors observed across the whole study: Lower diversity was observed in patients in whom nivolumab was started less than 1 year after ASCT, and these patients were excluded from later analyses so that confounding by immune reconstitution would be avoided. The study covered only a single clinical trial cohort, and the causes of the repertoire differences, possibly disease activity or prior therapy, were still not defined. Baseline diversity similar to that of newly diagnosed patients was observed in trial patients achieving complete response, whereas significantly lower diversity was observed in partial responders and progressors. A significant rise by C4D1 was seen in CD4+ but not CD8+ TCR diversity (p=0.0027 vs p=0.16), with the rise being most apparent in complete responders (p=0.02). Baseline TCR diversity was reported to be lower in newly diagnosed patients than in healthy donors, and even lower in relapsed/refractory patients.

Sample time point, as interpreted from the label and publication: cycle 4 day 1 (C4D1), after more than 5 weeks of nivolumab. Relapse after autologous stem cell transplantation had occurred in all trial patients, and cohorts A, B and C were distinguished by prior brentuximab vedotin exposure. A total of approximately 51 patients with relapsed/refractory classical Hodgkin lymphoma made up the trial cohort, and each patient's best overall response was complete response, partial response or progressive disease. Trial patients were treated with single-agent nivolumab in the multi-cohort phase II CheckMate 205 trial. An independent review committee assessed best overall response by applying the 2007 International Working Group response criteria. PBMCs from the trial were collected at three points: immediately before nivolumab initiation (C1D1), and during therapy at cycle 2 day 1 and cycle 4 day 1. After peripheral blood was drawn into 8 mL Vacutainer Cell Preparation Tubes, PBMCs were isolated by centrifugation and then cryopreserved.

Trimming takes 7 bases from V and 5 bases from J, and the germline ends sit 12 bases apart. Via the germline V gene, CDR1 is SQVTM and CDR2 ANQGSEA. There are 11 amino acids in the CDR3, from cysteine to phenylalanine inclusive. Kept here is only the CDR3 DNA, which spans 33 bases and is read in frame from base 1. About this clone: Its antigen has not been determined. No much larger clone exists at a distance of one base, and base qualities are not known.

Sample: peripheral blood mononuclear cells (PBMCs), taken before the fourth cycle of nivolumab. The chain uses TRBV29-1 and TRBJ2-7; matching of 5 bases hints at TRBD2 as the D gene. The TCR originated in a human donor with classical Hodgkin lymphoma. The CDR3 amino acid sequence is: CSGGPVHEQYF. The sequence in DNA is TGCAGCGGCGGGCCAGTCCACGAGCAGTACTTC.